One sample yielded the 10 T cell receptor beta chains listed below, sequenced in a study of cytomegalovirus exposure and HLA in healthy donors. The study ran its PCR with 60 Vbeta and 13 Jbeta primers. Assay used: immunoSEQ multiplex PCR; TCRdb lists only in-frame clones, some missing. The table shows approximately 81,000 clones, with approximately 84% occurring only once. What was sequenced was PBMCs. These receptor sequences come from a woman aged 45-65 years in good health and CMV-seronegative.

The rearrangement joins TRBV2 to TRBJ1-5; D may be TRBD1 (5 bases). Germline CDR1 SNHLY, CDR2 FYNNEI. The CDR3 is 15 residues long. V was pared by 7 bases and J by 7 bases, with 20 bases between. The CDR3 here is CASTWGGSVGQPQHF. For the CDR3, the DNA is TGTGCCAGCACTTGGGGGGGGTCTGTAGGCCAGCCCCAGCATTTT.

The V and J genes are TRBV5-5 and TRBJ1-5; perhaps TRBD1 as D (6 bases). The CDR3 totals 15 residues. With 4 bases removed from V and 0 bases from J, the gap between germline ends came to 11 bases. Germline V gene sequence: CDR1 SGHKS, CDR2 YYEKEE (reference sequence). As DNA, the CDR3 is TGTGCCAGCAGCGACAGGATTTATAGCAATCAGCCCCAGCATTTT. Its translation: CASSDRIYSNQPQHF.

The chain uses TRBV6-5 and TRBJ2-1; 9 bases match TRBD2. Per germline, CDR1 MNHEY and CDR2 SVGAGI. V trimming: 2 bases; J trimming: 9 bases; junction bases outside the gene matches: 2. There are 13 residues in the CDR3. The CDR3 DNA reads TGTGCCAGCAGTTACACAGCGGGGGGTGAGCAGTTCTTC. As protein: CASSYTAGGEQFF.

CDR3 residues: CASGLVPANYGYTF. In DNA, the CDR3 is TGTGCTAGTGGTTTGGTACCGGCTAACTATGGCTACACCTTC. The rearrangement links TRBV12-5 to TRBJ1-2; no reliable D call. Germline V gene sequence: CDR1 LGHNT, CDR2 FRNRAP. The CDR3 totals 14 residues. Trimming stripped 0 bases from V and 0 bases from J, with 5 bases between.

The chain combines TRBV7-9 with TRBJ2-3, with 8 bases that match TRBD2. Germline lookup yields CDR1 SEHNR and CDR2 FQNEAQ (reference sequence). This CDR3 spans 15 amino acids. V shed 5 bases and J 4 bases; nucleotides not matched to a gene: 8. CDR3 coding DNA: TGTGCCAGCAGCCCAAAAGCGGGAGTTCCAGATACGCAGTATTTT. Protein sequence: CASSPKAGVPDTQYF.

V is TRBV11-2 and J is TRBJ2-7; 8 nucleotides align to TRBD2. The CDR3 is 15 amino acids. V lost 4 bases to trimming and J lost 5 bases; unmatched junction nucleotides: 10. The germline CDR1 and CDR2 sequences are SGHAT and FQNNGV. The DNA of the CDR3 is TGTGCCAGCAGCTCCCGCAGCGGACTAGCAAACGAGCAGTACTTC. It encodes CASSSRSGLANEQYF.

The rearrangement uses TRBV27 and TRBJ2-1; 10 nucleotides align to TRBD2. V shed 2 bases, J shed 4 bases, and the junction held 8 bases outside the gene matches. Germline V gene lookup returns CDR1 MNHEY and CDR2 SMNVEV (reference sequence). The CDR3 consists of 17 residues. CDR3 DNA: TGTGCCAGCAGTTTACTTAGCGGGAGGACCCCATACAATGAGCAGTTCTTC. This translates into CASSLLSGRTPYNEQFF.

The V call is TRBV9, the J call TRBJ1-4; TRBD1 matches 9 bases. The CDR3 length is 17 residues. Germline CDR1 is SGDLS and CDR2 is YYNGEE. Germline trimming cut 3 bases from V and 0 bases from J; bases unmatched to any gene: 6. CDR3 DNA: TGTGCCAGCAGCGCCGGACAGGGGAGTCCAACTAATGAAAAACTGTTTTTT. It codes for CASSAGQGSPTNEKLFF.

The chain carries TRBV2 and TRBJ2-3; 8 nucleotides agree with TRBD2. This CDR3 region has 16 residues. Germline-derived CDR1 and CDR2 are SNHLY and FYNNEI. Losses at the gene ends were 7 bases for V and 1 base for J; bases not matched to a gene: 10. Here the CDR3 DNA reads TGTGCCAGCACCCTTCCGGGGGGGGGAGGCACAGATACGCAGTATTTT. Translated, it gives CASTLPGGGGTDTQYF. Combining the CDR3 with reference TRBV2 and TRBJ2-3 gives the whole variable domain EPEVTQTPSHQVTQMGQEVILRCVPISNHLYFYWYRQILGQKVEFLVSFYNNEISEKSEIFDDQFSVERPDGSNFTLKIRSTKLEDSAMYFCASTLPGGGGTDTQYFGPGTRLTVL.

The chain employs TRBV27 and TRBJ2-6, with a tentative D call TRBD1 (6 bases). The germline V and J ends were trimmed by 8 bases and 0 bases, with 14 bases remaining between them. Germline V gene lookup returns CDR1 MNHEY and CDR2 SMNVEV (reference sequence). The CDR3 has 16 amino acids. In DNA form, the CDR3 reads TGTGCCAGCTTCGGGACATCGAGCTCTGGGGCCAACGTCCTGACTTTC. It codes for CASFGTSSSGANVLTF.